The rows below give T cell receptor beta chains drawn from one sample of a study of shared clonotypes between healthy human individuals. The protocol was immunoSEQ multiplex PCR, while the TCRdb copy is restricted to in-frame clones and leaves out a portion. The profile shows roughly 2,000,000 clones, about 95% of them singletons. The sequenced sample was naive CD8+ T cells sorted from blood. Every receptor here comes from a man aged 18 to 35 in good health. Each CDR3 is given with its conserved first and last residue. A D gene is named only where the DNA matches it firmly. Expanded clones are given a class, and other clones once, few, many or no size at all.

J gene	D gene	clone size	V gene	CDR3 DNA	CDR3 protein
TRBJ2-3	TRBD2	NA	TRBV27	TGTGCCAGCAGGCCGTTAGCGGGGACTAGCACAGATACGCAGTATTTT	CASRPLAGTSTDTQYF
TRBJ2-3	TRBD2	NA	TRBV7-9	TGTGCCAGCAGCATCGAGCGGGAGACGCAGTATTTT	CASSIERETQYF
TRBJ2-7	NA	NA	TRBV11-2	TGTGCCAGCAGCATGGAGGCGTGGCACGAGCAGTACTTC	CASSMEAWHEQYF
TRBJ1-4	NA	NA	TRBV2	TGTGCCAGCAGTATGTATCAGTCTAGTGAAAAACTGTTTTTT	CASSMYQSSEKLFF
TRBJ1-5	TRBD1	NA	TRBV2	TGTGCCAGCAGTGGGGGACAGGGGGGTCAGCCCCAGCATTTT	CASSGGQGGQPQHF
TRBJ1-1	NA	NA	TRBV5-1	TGCGCCAGCAGCCCCATAGGGTTGGACACTGAAGCTTTCTTT	CASSPIGLDTEAFF
TRBJ2-4	NA	NA	TRBV4-1	TGCGCCAGCAGCCAAGATCAGATAATTCAGTACTTC	CASSQDQIIQYF
TRBJ2-3	TRBD2	NA	TRBV6-5	TGTGCCAGCAGTTCCGGGACTAGCGCAACAGATACGCAGTATTTT	CASSSGTSATDTQYF
TRBJ1-1	NA	NA	TRBV7-2	TGTGCCAGCAGCTTAGGTGCAGGGTTCACTGAAGCTTTCTTT	CASSLGAGFTEAFF
TRBJ2-1	NA	NA	TRBV4-3	TGCGCCAGCAGCCAAGATCGACGCGGGAACGGGAACAATGAGCAGTTCTTC	CASSQDRRGNGNNEQFF
TRBJ2-7	TRBD1	NA	TRBV5-6	TGTGCCAGCAGCTTCGGGACAGATGTCTACGAGCAGTACTTC	CASSFGTDVYEQYF
TRBJ2-7	TRBD1	NA	TRBV4-2	TGTGCCAGCAGCCAATTGGACAGGGCGAGCTCCTACGAGCAGTACTTC	CASSQLDRASSYEQYF
TRBJ1-1	TRBD1	NA	TRBV27	TGTGCCAGCAGTTTTATTCCCACGACAGGGGGATGGTGGACTGAAGCTTTCTTT	CASSFIPTTGGWWTEAFF
TRBJ2-5	TRBD1	NA	TRBV19	TGTGCCAGTAGTCCATACAGGGGCCAAGGGGAGACCCAGTACTTC	CASSPYRGQGETQYF
TRBJ2-7	NA	NA	TRBV5-6	TGTGCCAGCAGCTTGGCGGTCCACTACGAGCAGTACTTC	CASSLAVHYEQYF
TRBJ2-7	NA	NA	TRBV25-1	TGTGCCAGCAGTGAATGGGACCCTAGGAACGAGCAGTACTTC	CASSEWDPRNEQYF
TRBJ2-7	TRBD2	NA	TRBV13	TGTGCCAGCAGCTTACTAGCGGGAGACTACGAGCAGTACTTC	CASSLLAGDYEQYF
TRBJ1-5	NA	NA	TRBV27	TGTGCCAGCAGTTTGCTCGGCCAGCATAGCAATCAGCCCCAGCATTTT	CASSLLGQHSNQPQHF
TRBJ2-7	TRBD2	NA	TRBV5-1	TGCGCCAGCAGCTCGGGACTAGCGGACCGCCCTTTGGTCTTTTACGAGCAGTACTTC	CASSSGLADRPLVFYEQYF
TRBJ1-1	NA	NA	TRBV10-2	TGCGCCAGCTGTAATACGGGGGGGTACACTGAAGCTTTCTTT	CASCNTGGYTEAFF
TRBJ2-7	NA	NA	TRBV29-1	TGCAGCGTTGCGAAAGGGGGGGCTTACGAGCAGTACTTC	CSVAKGGAYEQYF
TRBJ2-1	TRBD2	once	TRBV29-1	TGCAGCGTTGAAGGACTAGCGGGAACCAATGAGCAGTTCTTC	CSVEGLAGTNEQFF
TRBJ2-7	TRBD2	NA	TRBV7-9	TGTGCCAGCAGCACCGTAGCGGGGAGAGATTACGAGCAGTACTTC	CASSTVAGRDYEQYF
TRBJ2-1	NA	NA	TRBV7-9	TGTGCCAGCAGCTCCCCCTCACGCGGGGTGGAAGGTGAGCAGTTCTTC	CASSSPSRGVEGEQFF
TRBJ2-1	NA	NA	TRBV29-1	TGCAGCGTCCCCGATAGCGGAGCCTCCTACAATGAGCAGTTCTTC	CSVPDSGASYNEQFF
TRBJ2-1	TRBD1	NA	TRBV7-8	TGTGCCAGCAGCTTAGACAGGGGTTGGGACAGCTCCTACAATGAGCAGTTCTTC	CASSLDRGWDSSYNEQFF
TRBJ2-4	NA	NA	TRBV7-9	TGTGCCAGCAGCTTAGAAAGGGATCCCAAAAACATTCAGTACTTC	CASSLERDPKNIQYF
TRBJ2-4	NA	NA	TRBV19	TGTGCCAGTACGGAGTCCTCATGGGCCAAAAACATTCAGTACTTC	CASTESSWAKNIQYF
TRBJ1-2	TRBD1	NA	TRBV6-1	TGTGCCAGCAGTGGGGAGTTCCCGACAGGGAAGTGGATGGACTATGGCTACACCTTC	CASSGEFPTGKWMDYGYTF
TRBJ2-7	TRBD2	once	TRBV11-2	TGTGCCAGCAGCTCAGAAACCTGGACTAGCGGTACCTACGAGCAGTACTTC	CASSSETWTSGTYEQYF
TRBJ1-2	TRBD1	once	TRBV11-2	TGTGCCAGCAGCCCGGGACAGGGTTTAGAAGGCTACACCTTC	CASSPGQGLEGYTF
TRBJ2-7	NA	NA	TRBV21-1	TGTGCCACCGCCCGTCCGGTCTCCTACGAGCAGTACTTC	CATARPVSYEQYF
TRBJ1-2	NA	NA	TRBV19	TGTGCCAGTAGTATAGATCCGACATATGGCTACACCTTC	CASSIDPTYGYTF
TRBJ1-1	TRBD1	NA	TRBV28	TGTGCCAGCAGTCCCCGGACAGGGACTGAAGCTTTCTTT	CASSPRTGTEAFF
TRBJ1-1	NA	NA	TRBV4-1	TGCGCCAGCAGCCAAGGGCGGGAGGGCGACACTGAAGCTTTCTTT	CASSQGREGDTEAFF
TRBJ1-5	TRBD1	NA	TRBV19	TGTGCCAGTAGTATAGATCCGACAGGGGACACAGATAGCAATCAGCCCCAGCATTTT	CASSIDPTGDTDSNQPQHF
TRBJ2-7	TRBD2	once	TRBV27	TGTGCCAGCAGTGTGAGCGGGGGGGTGCTCTCCTACGAGCAGTACTTC	CASSVSGGVLSYEQYF